Listed below are T cell receptor beta chains from one sample, sequenced in a study of early T cells in non-severe SARS-CoV-2 infection. Via MiXCR, TCRdb re-called the 5' RACE reads, giving one row per CDR3 protein. The data show 25,000 to 35,000 distinct CDR3 sequences, under 6% seen once. The sample consisted of whole blood. Receptors originate from an adult who was a healthcare worker with PCR-confirmed SARS-CoV-2 infection or an uninfected control (not recorded which). CDR3s include the opening cysteine and the closing phenylalanine or tryptophan. D genes are given only for firm matches. For some rows the clone size is stated as once, few or many, or as a class when expanded; others skip it.

many	TRBD2	TRBJ2-1	TRBV4-1	CASSQTSGRARTEQFF	TGCGCCAGCAGCCAAACTAGCGGGAGGGCCCGGACTGAGCAGTTCTTC
few	-	TRBJ1-1	TRBV20-1	CSANIRNTEAFF	TGCAGTGCTAATATTAGGAACACTGAAGCTTTCTTT
-	-	TRBJ1-2	TRBV29-1	CSVEARKDSYGYTF	TGCAGCGTTGAAGCCCGGAAGGACAGCTATGGCTACACCTTC
many	-	TRBJ2-1	TRBV30	CAWRGLSSYNEQFF	TGTGCCTGGAGGGGGCTAAGCTCCTACAATGAGCAGTTCTTC
many	-	TRBJ2-5	TRBV5-1	CASSLSRPKETQYF	TGCGCCAGCAGCTTGTCTCGACCGAAAGAGACCCAGTACTTC
many	-	TRBJ2-5	TRBV4-3	CASSQSDQRQETQYF	TGCGCCAGCAGCCAATCAGATCAGAGGCAAGAGACCCAGTACTTC
-	-	TRBJ2-3	TRBV20-1	CSASPTVGTDTQYF	TGCAGTGCTAGCCCGACGGTGGGCACAGATACGCAGTATTTT
many	TRBD1	TRBJ1-2	TRBV20-1	CSARSTGVPNYGYTF	TGCAGTGCTAGATCAACAGGGGTCCCTAACTATGGCTACACCTTC
many	-	TRBJ2-1	TRBV11-2	CASSSNMVAGRNEQFF	TGTGCCAGCAGCTCGAACATGGTGGCGGGACGAAATGAGCAGTTCTTC
many	-	TRBJ2-5	TRBV6-2/TRBV6-3	CASSRGETQYF	TGTGCCAGCAGTAGAGGGGAGACCCAGTACTTC
many	-	TRBJ1-1	TRBV3-1	CASSQDSGGWYTEAFF	TGTGCCAGCAGCCAAGATAGCGGGGGCTGGTACACTGAAGCTTTCTTT
few	TRBD2	TRBJ2-1	TRBV18	CASSPLRTSGSGEQFF	TGTGCCAGCTCACCACTAAGGACTAGCGGGAGTGGTGAGCAGTTCTTC
-	-	TRBJ2-1	TRBV6-5	CASSTSGFYNEQFF	TGTGCCAGCAGTACCTCTGGGTTCTACAATGAGCAGTTCTTC
many	TRBD2	TRBJ2-1	TRBV4-3	CASSQIHGTSGGNEQFF	TGCGCCAGCAGCCAAATACATGGGACTAGCGGGGGCAATGAGCAGTTCTTC
many	TRBD2	TRBJ2-1	TRBV18	CASLLGVSGSVNEQFF	TGTGCCAGCTTGCTCGGCGTGAGCGGGAGTGTGAATGAGCAGTTCTTC
many	-	TRBJ1-3	TRBV6-5	CASRADRSGNTIYF	TGTGCCAGTAGGGCCGACAGATCTGGAAACACCATATATTTT
many	-	TRBJ2-1	TRBV6-5	CASRSRGLVGQFF	TGTGCCAGCAGGTCCCGGGGCCTAGTGGGGCAGTTCTTC
many	TRBD1	TRBJ2-2	TRBV20-1	CSALNRVSGGGELFF	TGCAGTGCTCTCAATAGAGTCTCAGGGGGCGGGGAGCTGTTTTTT
few	TRBD1	TRBJ2-4	TRBV6-6	CASRDMGQNIQYF	TGTGCCAGCAGAGACATGGGACAGAACATTCAGTACTTC
many	-	TRBJ2-2	TRBV20-1	CSARAGNTGELFF	TGCAGTGCTAGAGCAGGGAACACCGGGGAGCTGTTTTTT
many	TRBD1	TRBJ2-6	TRBV6-2/TRBV6-3	CASSYRDRNYSGANVLTF	TGTGCCAGCAGTTACAGGGACAGGAATTACTCTGGGGCCAACGTCCTGACTTTC
many	TRBD2	TRBJ2-1	TRBV3-1	CASSQDAAGGNYNEQFF	TGTGCCAGCAGCCAAGATGCAGCGGGAGGCAACTACAATGAGCAGTTCTTC
many	-	TRBJ2-1	TRBV5-1	CASSLAASSSNEQFF	TGCGCCAGCAGCTTGGCGGCCTCCTCGAGCAATGAGCAGTTCTTC
many	-	TRBJ1-1	TRBV6-6	CASSPQGRVTEAFF	TGTGCCAGCAGTCCCCAGGGCAGGGTCACTGAAGCTTTCTTT
many	-	TRBJ2-1	TRBV20-1	CSARDPGFNEQFF	TGCAGTGCTAGAGATCCCGGTTTCAATGAGCAGTTCTTC
many	-	TRBJ2-1	TRBV19	CASSIGTAGEDEQFF	TGTGCCAGTAGTATCGGGACAGCGGGTGAGGATGAGCAGTTCTTC
-	-	TRBJ2-1	TRBV4-3	CASSQDRRARGNEQFF	TGCGCCAGCAGCCAAGATAGGAGGGCCCGGGGGAATGAGCAGTTCTTC
few	-	TRBJ1-3	TRBV11-2	CASSAVIRGVSGNTIYF	TGTGCCAGCAGCGCCGTTATCCGGGGCGTCTCTGGAAACACCATATATTTT
many	-	TRBJ1-2	TRBV6-5	CASSNTYGYTF	TGTGCCAGCAGTAACACCTATGGCTACACCTTC
-	-	TRBJ2-3	TRBV7-2	CASSLAGMSGSTDTQYF	TGTGCCAGCAGCCTTGCCGGGATGAGCGGTAGCACAGATACGCAGTATTTT
many	-	TRBJ2-1	TRBV4-3	CASSQDFSGKAYNEQFF	TGCGCCAGCAGCCAAGATTTTTCGGGGAAGGCGTACAATGAGCAGTTCTTC
many	-	TRBJ1-1	TRBV20-1	CSAKIGAEAFF	TGCAGTGCTAAAATTGGAGCTGAAGCTTTCTTT
few	TRBD1	TRBJ1-1	TRBV20-1	CSARDSQGFDTEAFF	TGCAGTGCTAGAGATTCACAGGGGTTTGACACTGAAGCTTTCTTT
many	-	TRBJ2-7	TRBV12-3/TRBV12-4	CASSYRHSYEQYF	TGTGCCAGCAGTTATAGACACTCCTACGAGCAGTACTTC
many	-	TRBJ2-1	TRBV28	CASSSLARPHEQFF	TGTGCCAGCAGTTCCCTCGCTAGACCCCACGAGCAGTTCTTC
many	-	TRBJ1-2	TRBV6-2/TRBV6-3	CASSGYGYTF	TGTGCCAGCAGTGGATATGGCTACACCTTC
many	TRBD2	TRBJ2-1	TRBV20-1	CSASPTLAAYNEQFF	TGCAGTGCTAGTCCCACCCTAGCGGCCTACAATGAGCAGTTCTTC
many	TRBD2	TRBJ2-5	TRBV7-2	CASGRGSLETQYF	TGTGCCAGCGGGAGGGGAAGTTTAGAGACCCAGTACTTC
many	-	TRBJ2-4	TRBV5-4	CASSLGKNIQYF	TGTGCCAGCAGCTTGGGGAAAAACATTCAGTACTTC
many	-	TRBJ2-1	TRBV29-1	CSVEIYNEQFF	TGCAGCGTTGAAATCTACAATGAGCAGTTCTTC
-	TRBD2	TRBJ2-2	TRBV7-9	CATARTSGRRDTGELFF	TGTGCCACCGCGAGGACTAGCGGGAGGCGGGACACCGGGGAGCTGTTTTTT
many	TRBD2	TRBJ2-2	TRBV7-9	CASSLPSGSTDTGELFF	TGTGCCAGCAGCTTACCTAGCGGGAGTACCGACACCGGGGAGCTGTTTTTT
many	-	TRBJ1-1	TRBV5-1	CASSLAPQATEAFF	TGCGCCAGCAGCTTGGCCCCCCAAGCCACTGAAGCTTTCTTT
many	-	TRBJ1-6	TRBV6-5	CASSYGEGNSPLHF	TGTGCCAGCAGTTATGGCGAAGGAAATTCACCCCTCCACTTT
many	-	TRBJ2-3	TRBV7-2	CASSFLGPGHPSDTQYF	TGTGCCAGCAGCTTTTTGGGCCCGGGCCATCCCTCGGATACGCAGTATTTT
many	-	TRBJ1-1	TRBV7-3	CASTAGVNTEAFF	TGTGCCAGCACCGCAGGGGTGAACACTGAAGCTTTCTTT
many	-	TRBJ2-3	TRBV20-1	CSARGGLTDTQYF	TGCAGTGCTAGAGGAGGGCTCACAGATACGCAGTATTTT
-	-	TRBJ2-1	TRBV6-2/TRBV6-3	CTSRDGGDLNEQFF	TGTACCAGCAGGGATGGCGGGGACCTCAATGAGCAGTTCTTC
-	-	TRBJ2-7	TRBV7-2	CASSLIRSSGQYF	TGTGCCAGCAGCTTAATTAGATCCTCTGGGCAGTACTTC
many	-	TRBJ2-5	TRBV20-1	CSATIAAQETQYF	TGCAGTGCCACAATAGCGGCACAAGAGACCCAGTACTTC
many	-	TRBJ1-1	TRBV11-2	CASSPGARQRAFF	TGTGCCAGCAGCCCCGGGGCCAGGCAACGGGCTTTCTTT
many	-	TRBJ2-3	TRBV5-1	CASSARDSADTQYF	TGCGCCAGCAGCGCACGGGACTCCGCAGATACGCAGTATTTT
many	-	TRBJ1-5	TRBV7-2	CASSSEGTSNQPQHF	TGTGCCAGCAGCTCAGAAGGTACGAGCAATCAGCCCCAGCATTTT
many	-	TRBJ1-5	TRBV21-1	CASSNGGARNQPQHF	TGTGCCAGCAGCAATGGGGGGGCCCGCAATCAGCCCCAGCATTTT
many	-	TRBJ1-2	TRBV29-1	CSVVGQGNYGYTF	TGCAGCGTTGTAGGGCAGGGTAACTATGGCTACACCTTC